The next 19 T cell receptor beta chains were all read from a single sample in a study of blood T cell repertoires in COVID-19. TCRdb's copy holds only in-frame clones and misses some; the assay was immunoSEQ multiplex PCR. Here the sample spans 350,000 to 400,000 clones, about 90% being singletons. The specimen sequenced was PBMCs or T cells enriched from blood (not recorded which). The receptors shown here come from a woman aged 25 to 39 who had recovered from COVID-19.

The V call is TRBV4-2, the J call TRBJ1-4; TRBD1 matches at 8 bases. The germline V gene has CDR1 LGHNA and CDR2 YNFKEQ. The ends lost 1 base at V and 3 bases at J; junction bases unmatched: 4. This CDR3 has 16 residues. CDR3 region: CASSQGTGISNEKLFF. In nucleotides, the CDR3 is TGTGCCAGCAGCCAAGGGACAGGGATTTCTAATGAAAAACTGTTTTTT.

The chain carries TRBV6-6 and TRBJ2-1; 8 bases fit TRBD2. Unmatched junction bases numbered 12, after V lost 6 bases and J lost 2 bases. This CDR3 is built from 17 residues. The germline CDR1 and CDR2 sequences are MNHNY and SVGAGI (reference sequence). Here the CDR3 reads CASSHNPGLVPYNEQFF. The CDR3 nucleotides are TGTGCCAGCAGCCACAATCCGGGACTAGTCCCCTACAATGAGCAGTTCTTC.

V usage is TRBV10-3 and J usage is TRBJ2-7; 8 bases are shared with TRBD1. Trimming removed 2 bases from V and 0 bases from J; junction bases left unmatched: 9. The CDR3 covers 17 residues. Germline CDR1 is ENHRY and CDR2 is SYGVKD. The CDR3 nucleotides read TGTGCCATCAGTGAGGGACAGGGACCCCTCAGCTCCTACGAGCAGTACTTC. This sequence encodes CAISEGQGPLSSYEQYF.

J is TRBJ2-5 and V is TRBV6-2 or TRBV6-3; TRBD2 is a possible D gene (5 bases). The CDR3 extends over 13 amino acids. Trimming took 5 bases from V and 5 from J, leaving 12 bases between them. The germline V gene encodes CDR1 MNHEY and CDR2 SVGEGT. This CDR3 reads CASSALVEETQYF. CDR3 DNA sequence: TGTGCCAGCAGTGCACTAGTGGAGGAGACCCAGTACTTC.

The rearrangement joins TRBV19 to TRBJ1-1; D is possibly TRBD1 (6 bases). CDR3 size: 13 residues. Germline assignment: CDR1 LNHDA and CDR2 SQIVND (reference sequence). V was pared by 3 bases and J by 7 bases, with 12 bases between. The CDR3 nucleotides are TGTGCCAGTAGTATCGGCAGGGGTAATGAAGCTTTCTTT. Translated, it gives CASSIGRGNEAFF. Looking up the rest from reference TRBV19 and TRBJ1-1 gives the full variable domain: DGGITQSPKYLFRKEGQNVTLSCEQNLNHDAMYWYRQDPGQGLRLIYYSQIVNDFQKGDIAEGYSVSREKKESFPLTVTSAQKNPTAFYLCASSIGRGNEAFFGQGTRLTVV.

This clone was picked up one time. V is TRBV23-1 and J is TRBJ2-3; 13 bases line up with TRBD2. TRBV23-1 falls under the ORF class, with uncertain function. The CDR3 runs to 22 residues. The V segment lost 5 bases and the J segment 3 bases; nucleotides outside the gene matches: 23. CDR3 amino acids: CASSSRKTGRTSGSLRTDTQYF. The CDR3 nucleotides are TGCGCCAGCAGTTCACGAAAAACCGGGAGGACTAGCGGGAGTCTTCGGACAGATACGCAGTATTTT.

The chain carries TRBV3-1 (or the pseudogene TRBV3-2) and TRBJ1-6; TRBD1 might be the D (6 bases). The V and J ends lost 4 bases and 0 bases respectively, with 22 bases between them. Germline-derived CDR1 and CDR2 are LGHDT and YNNKEL (reference sequence). CDR3 length: 20 amino acids. CDR3 sequence reads: CASSPPKGQLTSSYNSPLHF. The CDR3 DNA reads as TGTGCCAGCAGCCCCCCCAAAGGACAGCTCACGAGCTCCTATAATTCACCCCTCCACTTT.

A single count supports this clone. The rearrangement uses TRBV7-9 and TRBJ2-7; weak D call: TRBD2 (6 bases). Trimming removed 5 bases from V and 7 bases from J, with 15 bases in between. Germline V CDR1 and CDR2: SEHNR, FQNEAQ (reference sequence). The CDR3 sequence is 13 residues long. CDR3 region: CASSPTEAGEQYF. As DNA, the CDR3 is TGTGCCAGCAGCCCGACAGAGGCGGGGGAGCAGTACTTC.

V and J are TRBV9 and TRBJ2-3, with 13 bases identical to TRBD2. CDR1 and CDR2 from the germline V gene are SGDLS and YYNGEE. The CDR3 contains 16 residues. Trimming removed 3 bases from V and 5 bases from J; junction bases left unmatched: 6. The CDR3 DNA reads as TGTGCCAGCAGCGACACTAGCGGGGGGGCCTTAGATACGCAGTATTTT. As protein: CASSDTSGGALDTQYF.

The genes are TRBV5-6 and TRBJ1-2, with D possibly matching TRBD1 (5 bases). V was shortened by 0 bases and J by 8 bases, with 11 bases between the two germline ends. Germline V gene data show CDR1 as SGHDT and CDR2 as YYEEEE. This CDR3 is 13 amino acids long. The CDR3, as DNA: TGTGCCAGCAGCTTGGACAGGCTCGGAGGCTACACCTTC. It yields the protein CASSLDRLGGYTF.

The rearrangement joins TRBV4-1 to TRBJ2-3; 9 bases agree with TRBD2. CDR3 length: 17 amino acids. The ends lost 1 base at V and 5 bases at J; junction bases unmatched: 10. Looked up from germline, CDR1 is MGHRA and CDR2 is YSYEKL. This CDR3 is CASSQVVLAGGVDTQYF. CDR3 nucleotides: TGCGCCAGCAGCCAAGTCGTCTTGGCGGGAGGGGTAGATACGCAGTATTTT.

J is TRBJ2-3 and V is TRBV5-4; no definite D call. Germline CDR1 SGHNT, CDR2 YYREEE (reference sequence). The V end was cut by 5 bases, the J end by 3 bases, with 7 bases between. This CDR3 contains 12 residues. The CDR3 spells CASRTGTDTQYF. CDR3 DNA sequence: TGTGCCAGCAGGACCGGGACAGATACGCAGTATTTT.

The chain couples TRBV30 to TRBJ1-2, with D perhaps matching TRBD1 (5 bases). CDR1 is GTSNPN, CDR2 SVGIG, per germline (reference sequence). The CDR3 consists of 16 residues. Trimming stripped 2 bases from V and 4 bases from J, with 20 bases between. The CDR3 loop reads CAWSSPPGNLGYGYTF. The CDR3 nucleotides read TGTGCCTGGAGTTCTCCTCCAGGGAATCTGGGCTATGGCTACACCTTC.

This clone appeared a few times. This chain links TRBV6-5 with TRBJ1-2, with 8 bases identical to TRBD1. The junction had 10 bases not matched to a gene; V was cut back by 7 bases and J by 6 bases. CDR1 MNHEY and CDR2 SVGAGI come from the germline V gene. The CDR3 extends over 14 amino acids. CDR3 loop: CASIKNGQGNGYTF. The CDR3, as DNA: TGTGCCAGCATCAAAAACGGACAGGGTAATGGCTACACCTTC.

About this clone itself: Other DNA sequences in this sample translate to the same CDR3. This chain uses TRBV2 with TRBJ1-5; D is possibly TRBD1 (6 bases). The V end was cut by 1 base, the J end by 4 bases, with 11 bases between. Germline V gene lookup returns CDR1 SNHLY and CDR2 FYNNEI. CDR3 length equals 15 residues. The CDR3 DNA reads as TGTGCCAGCAGTGAAGATAGTACAGGGAATCAGCCCCAGCATTTT. This translates into CASSEDSTGNQPQHF. Drawing the rest from reference TRBV2 and TRBJ1-5, the complete variable domain is EPEVTQTPSHQVTQMGQEVILRCVPISNHLYFYWYRQILGQKVEFLVSFYNNEISEKSEIFDDQFSVERPDGSNFTLKIRSTKLEDSAMYFCASSEDSTGNQPQHFGDGTRLSIL.

This chain joins TRBV3-1 (or the pseudogene TRBV3-2) and TRBJ2-3, with 9 bases lining up with TRBD2. The ends lost 0 bases at V and 4 bases at J; junction bases unmatched: 11. Germline loops: CDR1 LGHDT, CDR2 YNNKEL (reference sequence). The CDR3 is 18 amino acids. CDR3 in amino acids: CASSQEAVQREVPDTQYF. The CDR3 DNA reads as TGTGCCAGCAGCCAAGAGGCGGTCCAGCGGGAGGTGCCAGATACGCAGTATTTT.

The J gene is TRBJ2-2, the V gene TRBV4-1, with 8 bases that match TRBD1. CDR1 and CDR2 (germline): MGHRA, YSYEKL. V gave up 4 bases and J gave up 7 bases; unmatched junction bases: 11. This CDR3 region has 16 residues. The DNA of the CDR3 is TGCGCCAGCAGCCTCCTGACAGGGGAGAAAAGCGGGGAGCTGTTTTTT. Translating gives CASSLLTGEKSGELFF.

This sequence joins TRBV19 and TRBJ1-2; TRBD1 matches at 9 bases. The germline V gene has CDR1 LNHDA and CDR2 SQIVND (reference sequence). J gave up 14 bases and V 0 bases, and 10 bases lay outside the gene matches. This CDR3 contains 14 residues. CDR3 coding DNA: TGTGCCAGTAGTATAGACCGGGACAGGGCTCCGGGAACCTTC. It encodes CASSIDRDRAPGTF. The entire variable domain, with the rest obtained from reference TRBV19 and TRBJ1-2, is as follows: DGGITQSPKYLFRKEGQNVTLSCEQNLNHDAMYWYRQDPGQGLRLIYYSQIVNDFQKGDIAEGYSVSREKKESFPLTVTSAQKNPTAFYLCASSIDRDRAPGTFGSGTRLTVV.

This clone appeared once. The rearrangement links TRBV10-3 to TRBJ1-5, with a tentative D call TRBD1 (6 bases). V lost 0 bases, J lost 0 bases, and 15 bases lay in between. This CDR3 spans 18 amino acids. The germline CDR1 and CDR2 sequences are ENHRY and SYGVKD. CDR3 sequence (DNA): TGTGCCATCAGTGAGTCTGAGACAGGACCAAATAGCAATCAGCCCCAGCATTTT. Protein: CAISESETGPNSNQPQHF.